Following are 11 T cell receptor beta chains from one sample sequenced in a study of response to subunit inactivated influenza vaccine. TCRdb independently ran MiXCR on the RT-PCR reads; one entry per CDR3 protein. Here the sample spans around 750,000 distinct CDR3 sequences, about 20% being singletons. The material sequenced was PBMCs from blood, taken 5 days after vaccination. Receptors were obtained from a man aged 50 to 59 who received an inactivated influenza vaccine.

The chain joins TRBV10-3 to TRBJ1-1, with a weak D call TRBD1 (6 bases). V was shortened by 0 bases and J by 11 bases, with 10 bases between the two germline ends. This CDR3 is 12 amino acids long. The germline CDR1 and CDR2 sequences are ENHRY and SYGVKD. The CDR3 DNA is TGTGCCATCAGTGAGTCCAGGGGTCGGGCTTTCTTT. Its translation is CAISESRGRAFF.

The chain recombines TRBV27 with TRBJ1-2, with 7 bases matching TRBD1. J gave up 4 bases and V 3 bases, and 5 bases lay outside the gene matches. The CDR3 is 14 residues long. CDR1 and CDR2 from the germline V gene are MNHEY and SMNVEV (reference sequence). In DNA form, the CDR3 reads TGTGCCAGCAGTTTTAAGAGGACAGGCTATGGCTACACCTTC. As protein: CASSFKRTGYGYTF.

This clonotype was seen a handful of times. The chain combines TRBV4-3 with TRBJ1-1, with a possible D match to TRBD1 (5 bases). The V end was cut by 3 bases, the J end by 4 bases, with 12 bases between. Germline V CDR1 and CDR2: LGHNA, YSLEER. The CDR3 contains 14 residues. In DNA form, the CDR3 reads TGCGCCAGCAGCCAGGTTTTACAGGCCACTGAAGCTTTCTTT. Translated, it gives CASSQVLQATEAFF.

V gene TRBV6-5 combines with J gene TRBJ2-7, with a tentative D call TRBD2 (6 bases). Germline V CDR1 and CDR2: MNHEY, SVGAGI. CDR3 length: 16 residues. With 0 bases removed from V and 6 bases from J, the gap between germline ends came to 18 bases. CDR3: CASSYSSSGWPTEQYF. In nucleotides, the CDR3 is TGTGCCAGCAGTTACTCGTCCAGCGGGTGGCCGACCGAGCAGTACTTC.

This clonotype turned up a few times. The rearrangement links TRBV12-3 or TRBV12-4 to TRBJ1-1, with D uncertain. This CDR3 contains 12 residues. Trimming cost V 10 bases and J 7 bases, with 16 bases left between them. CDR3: CATSGTWGEAFF. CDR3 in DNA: TGTGCCACCTCCGGAACATGGGGTGAAGCTTTCTTT.

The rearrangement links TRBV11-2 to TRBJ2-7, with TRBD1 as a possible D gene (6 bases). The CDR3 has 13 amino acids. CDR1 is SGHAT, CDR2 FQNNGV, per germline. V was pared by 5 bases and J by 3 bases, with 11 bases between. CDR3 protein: CASSRDINYEQYF. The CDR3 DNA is TGTGCCAGCAGCCGGGACATCAACTACGAGCAGTACTTC.

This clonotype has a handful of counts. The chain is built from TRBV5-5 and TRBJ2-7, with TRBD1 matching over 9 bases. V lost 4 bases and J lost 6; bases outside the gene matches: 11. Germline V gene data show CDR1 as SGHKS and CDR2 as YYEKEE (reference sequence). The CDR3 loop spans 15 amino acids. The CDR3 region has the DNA TGTGCCAGCAGCGCACCGGGACAGGGTATAGGCGAGCAGTACTTC. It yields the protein CASSAPGQGIGEQYF.

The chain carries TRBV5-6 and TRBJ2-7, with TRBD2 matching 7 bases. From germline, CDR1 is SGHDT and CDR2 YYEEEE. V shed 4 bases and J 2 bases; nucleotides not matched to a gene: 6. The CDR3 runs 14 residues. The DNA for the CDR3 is TGTGCCAGCAGCCTACTAGCGAGAACCTACGAGCAGTACTTC. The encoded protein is CASSLLARTYEQYF.

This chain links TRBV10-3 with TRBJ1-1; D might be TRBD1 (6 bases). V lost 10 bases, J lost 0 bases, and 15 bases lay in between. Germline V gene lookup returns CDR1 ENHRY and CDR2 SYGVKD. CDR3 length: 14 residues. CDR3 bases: TGTGCCACCGCCCCGGACAGTGTGAACACTGAAGCTTTCTTT. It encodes CATAPDSVNTEAFF.

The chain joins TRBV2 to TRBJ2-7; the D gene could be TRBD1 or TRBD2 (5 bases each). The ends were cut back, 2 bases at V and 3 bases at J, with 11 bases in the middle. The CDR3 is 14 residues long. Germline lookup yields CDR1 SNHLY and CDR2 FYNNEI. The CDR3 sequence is CASSEPGTGYEQYF. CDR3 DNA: TGTGCCAGCAGTGAACCCGGGACGGGCTACGAGCAGTACTTC.

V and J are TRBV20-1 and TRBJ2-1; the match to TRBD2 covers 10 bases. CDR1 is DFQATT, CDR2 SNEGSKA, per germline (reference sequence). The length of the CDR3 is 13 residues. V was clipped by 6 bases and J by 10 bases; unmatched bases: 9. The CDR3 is CSAQRGGRREQFF. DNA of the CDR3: TGCAGTGCGCAGCGGGGGGGCCGGAGGGAGCAGTTCTTC.